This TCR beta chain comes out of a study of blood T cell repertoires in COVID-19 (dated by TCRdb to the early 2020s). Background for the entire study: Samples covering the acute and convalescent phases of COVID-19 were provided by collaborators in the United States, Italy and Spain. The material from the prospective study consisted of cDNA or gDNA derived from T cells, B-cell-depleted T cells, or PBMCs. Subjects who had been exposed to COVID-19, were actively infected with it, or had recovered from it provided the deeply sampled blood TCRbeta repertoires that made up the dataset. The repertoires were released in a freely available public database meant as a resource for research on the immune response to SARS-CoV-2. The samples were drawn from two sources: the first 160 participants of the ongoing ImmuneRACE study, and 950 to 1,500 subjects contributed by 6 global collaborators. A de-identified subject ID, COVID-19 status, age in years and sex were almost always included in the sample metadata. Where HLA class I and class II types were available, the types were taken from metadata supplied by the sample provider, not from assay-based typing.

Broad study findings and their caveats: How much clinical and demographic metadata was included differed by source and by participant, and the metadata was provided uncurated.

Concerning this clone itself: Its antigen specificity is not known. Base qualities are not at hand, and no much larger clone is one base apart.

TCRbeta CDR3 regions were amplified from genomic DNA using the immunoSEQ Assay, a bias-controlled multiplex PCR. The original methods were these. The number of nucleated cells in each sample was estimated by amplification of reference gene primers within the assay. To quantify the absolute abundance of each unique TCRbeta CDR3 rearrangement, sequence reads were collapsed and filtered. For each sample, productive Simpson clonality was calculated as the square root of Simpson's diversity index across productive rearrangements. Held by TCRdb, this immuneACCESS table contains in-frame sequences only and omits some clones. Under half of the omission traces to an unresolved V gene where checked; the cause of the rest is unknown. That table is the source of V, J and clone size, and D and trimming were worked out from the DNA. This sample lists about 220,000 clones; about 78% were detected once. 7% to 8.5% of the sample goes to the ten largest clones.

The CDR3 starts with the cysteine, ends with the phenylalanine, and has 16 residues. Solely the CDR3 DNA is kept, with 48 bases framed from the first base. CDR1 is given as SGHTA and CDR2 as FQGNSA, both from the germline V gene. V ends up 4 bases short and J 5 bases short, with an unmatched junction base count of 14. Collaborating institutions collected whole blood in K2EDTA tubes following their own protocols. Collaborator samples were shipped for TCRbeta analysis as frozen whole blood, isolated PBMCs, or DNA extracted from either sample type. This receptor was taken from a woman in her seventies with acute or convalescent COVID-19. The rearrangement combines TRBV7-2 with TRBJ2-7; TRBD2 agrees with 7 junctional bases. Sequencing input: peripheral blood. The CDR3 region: CASSSDPGAGLNEQYF. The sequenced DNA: TGTGCCAGCAGCTCCGACCCTGGAGCGGGGTTAAACGAGCAGTACTTC.